This TCR beta chain was sequenced in a study of CD8 T cells in ankylosing spondylitis. Findings of the study overall: It was reported that disease-linked clones were significantly enriched in matched ankylosing spondylitis synovial fluid. Reports of some motif variants in reactive arthritis synovial fluid and blood predate this one. A CD8+ phenotype characterized the disease-linked clones, which were relatively rare in peripheral blood. A TCR beta motif of 7 to 9 highly homologous variants seemed to mark ankylosing spondylitis blood.

As the method for making TCR beta libraries, quantitative 5'-RACE with molecular barcodes was used. TCRdb re-derived calls from the 5' RACE reads in MiXCR, one entry per CDR3 protein. This repertoire shows some 800,000 distinct CDR3 sequences, approximately 12% found once; its top ten account for about 0.49%. Per germline, CDR1 SGHTA and CDR2 FQGNSA. The V end lost 2 bases, the J end lost 1 base, and 7 bases lay between the germline ends. The CDR3 is 14 residues long. This clonotype appeared a few times. The antigen is undetermined. Material for sequencing was blood, either unsorted or a sorted T cell fraction (not recorded which). This clonotype was obtained from a male donor with ankylosing spondylitis. The chain joins TRBV7-2 to TRBJ2-3, with a weak D call TRBD2 (6 bases). In DNA form, the CDR3 reads TGTGCCAGCAGCTTATGGAGGGGCACAGATACGCAGTATTTT. Translation gives CASSLWRGTDTQYF.